This T cell receptor beta chain was sequenced in a study of T cells after yellow fever vaccination (dated by TCRdb to the late 2010s). About the full investigation: The SMART-Seq v4 Ultra Low Input RNA kit was used to prepare libraries from fractions with low cell numbers. Bulk TCR alpha and beta repertoires were sequenced longitudinally to track T-cell clones before and after primary and booster YFV17D yellow fever vaccination. Two healthy male donors, one aged 18 to 30 and one aged 30 to 39 years, were included in the cohort. Blood samples were taken at several timepoints before and after primary and secondary immunization, and bulk PBMC replicates and cell subsets were isolated. Here is what the overall study found, with its caveats: The secondary T-cell response was weaker than the primary response but faster, peaking on day 5 instead of day 15. Most clones expanded after primary vaccination were re-detected after the booster (96% of CD4 and roughly 87% of CD8), suggesting broad memory maintenance. Computational filtering was needed because FACS-sorted repertoires could contain abundant contaminating clonotypes from the bulk population. Because the study included only a couple of donors, the extent to which the findings can be generalized is limited. A small fraction of clonotypes appeared in both the CD4 and CD8 compartments, likely as a result of convergent recombination.

The listed sequencing device is Illumina NovaSeq 6000. TCR cDNA was synthesized by 5'RACE template switching, which introduced a universal primer site and unique molecular identifiers. Priming of cDNA synthesis was performed from both the TCR alpha and TCR beta constant segments. Library amplification involved two PCR steps, and the second step added sample barcodes and sequencing adapters. Libraries were sequenced on Illumina HiSeq 2500 (2x100 bp) or NovaSeq (2x150 bp). Per the original workflow: MIGEC handled demultiplexing of reads and collapsing into UMI consensus sequences, while MiXCR performed V(D)J alignment. Using edgeR on replicate PBMC samples, clonotypes were called vaccine-responding if FDR was below 0.01 and the log2 fold change was above 5 up to day 15. CD4 or CD8 identity was assigned to each bulk clonotype according to whether the clonotype was present at higher abundance in the sequenced CD4 repertoire or the sequenced CD8 repertoire. Starting from the raw public reads, TCRdb applied fastp trimming at Q25, assembled clones with MiXCR and retained in-frame beta chains. Here each entry gathers all rows of one CDR3 protein and keeps the most common genes and DNA. TCRdb, not the authors, supplied the V and J calls. In all, the sample holds about 430,000 distinct CDR3 sequences, and approximately 19% of those were seen once. The top ten hold 15% to 20% of the sample.

The treatment or condition label, as the study defines it: live attenuated yellow fever vaccine strain. At each blood-draw timepoint, two biological replicates of bulk PBMCs were obtained. A standard Ficoll-Paque protocol was used to isolate PBMCs from peripheral blood. TriZol was used to extract RNA from bulk PBMCs, from CD4 and CD8 fractions, and from dextramer-positive and dextramer-negative fractions. In its sample, this clonotype was seen many times. What this receptor recognizes is not known. One base away there is no much larger clone; base qualities are not given. The CDR3 goes from the cysteine to the phenylalanine over 16 residues. CDR3 DNA is the only sequence kept; it has 48 bases, read in frame from the first base. For this chain, trimming is 2 bases at the V end and 2 bases at the J end, and the number of junction bases without a gene match is 8. CDR1 and CDR2, per the germline V gene, are MGHRA and YSYEKL.

The receptor's source is a man aged 18-30 years who received the YFV17D yellow fever vaccine. The sample was PBMCs, taken before the yellow fever booster vaccination. The chain joins TRBV4-1 to TRBJ2-5, with TRBD2 matching 7 junction bases. The CDR3 in this case is CASSQYQTSTQETQYF. In nucleotide form, the sequence is TGCGCCAGCAGCCAATACCAGACTAGCACTCAAGAGACCCAGTACTTC.